This TCR beta chain was obtained from a study of blood T cell repertoires in COVID-19 (dated by TCRdb to the early 2020s). Background for the entire study: Samples from collaborators originated in the United States, Italy and Spain and spanned both the acute and convalescent phases of COVID-19. HLA class I and class II types, where available, came from metadata supplied by the sample provider rather than from assay-based typing. Nearly every sample came with metadata listing a de-identified subject ID, COVID-19 status, age in years and sex. The samples were drawn from the first 160 participants of the ongoing ImmuneRACE study and from roughly 1,300 subjects provided by 6 global collaborators. The prospective study material was composed of cDNA or gDNA derived from T cells, B-cell-depleted T cells, or PBMCs. Deeply sampled blood TCRbeta repertoires from subjects exposed to, actively infected with, or recovered from COVID-19 were included in the dataset. The repertoires were released in a freely available public database meant as a resource for research on the immune response to SARS-CoV-2. General findings and caveats noted by the study authors: Clinical and demographic metadata were provided uncurated, with the amount varying by source and participant.

The CDR3 sequence holds 16 residues, the cysteine and phenylalanine included. Just the 48-base CDR3 DNA is kept, in frame starting at base 1. Deletion took 5 bases off V and 0 bases off J, with a span of 13 bases between the germline ends. CDR1 and CDR2, looked up from the germline V gene, are SGHTA and FQGNSA. TCRbeta CDR3 regions were amplified from genomic DNA by means of the immunoSEQ Assay, a bias-controlled multiplex PCR. In the source study's methods: Nucleated cell counts per sample were estimated from amplification of reference gene primers within the assay. To quantify the absolute abundance of each unique TCRbeta CDR3 rearrangement, sequence reads were collapsed and filtered. Productive Simpson clonality was computed per sample as the square root of Simpson's diversity index over productive rearrangements. TCRdb stores this immuneACCESS table with in-frame sequences only. Part of the clones is absent; in the studies checked, under half of the shortfall reflects unresolved V genes, and no reason is known for the rest. That table supplies the V and J calls and clone size; D and trimming were determined from the DNA. This sample lists over 150,000 clones; over 80% were detected once. The ten most abundant clones make up around 10% of the sample.

The collaborating institutions used their own protocols to collect whole blood in K2EDTA tubes. Collaborator samples were shipped for TCRbeta analysis as frozen whole blood, isolated PBMCs, or DNA extracted from either sample type. About this clone: This clone's antigen is unknown. Qualities for individual bases were not recorded, and no much larger clone is one base off.

The chain couples TRBV7-2 to TRBJ2-2; TRBD2 is a weak D gene call, 5 bases matching. Input material: peripheral blood. The TCR sequence derives from a woman aged 80 or older with active or convalescent COVID-19. The encoded CDR3 is CASSPDYSPNTGELFF. The sequence in DNA is TGTGCCAGCAGCCCAGACTACTCGCCGAACACCGGGGAGCTGTTTTTT.